The 15 T cell receptor beta chains given below trace back to one sample, sequenced in a study of TIL therapy for anti-PD-1-resistant metastatic lung cancer. The immunoSEQ assay was v3. Assay: immunoSEQ multiplex PCR; the TCRdb copy retains only in-frame clones and omits some. The sample has roughly 57,000 clones, 70% to 90% seen once; the top ten hold less than 3.5%. Sample time point: pre-treatment sample, taken before nivolumab and TIL therapy. Here the sequenced sample was blood, taken at baseline. The receptor set was obtained from a person aged 25 to 80 with non-small cell lung cancer.

The chain has TRBV12-5 and TRBJ2-1; 12 bases are a match to TRBD2. CDR3 size: 17 residues. Germline CDR1 reads LGHNT; CDR2 reads FRNRAP. With 0 bases clipped from V and 9 bases from J, the junction kept 9 bases outside the gene matches. CDR3 sequence (DNA): TGTGCTAGTGGTTTGGTACAGACTAGCGGGAGATCAGGTGAGCAGTTCTTC. It is translated as CASGLVQTSGRSGEQFF.

The chain links TRBV4-1 to TRBJ1-2; tentative D call: TRBD1 (6 bases). Trimming stripped 1 base from V and 8 bases from J, with 8 bases between. CDR1 and CDR2 (germline): MGHRA, YSYEKL. The CDR3 runs to 12 residues. The CDR3 DNA reads as TGCGCCAGCAGCCAAGTGGGGGGCGGCTACACCTTC. Translated: CASSQVGGGYTF.

This clone turned up a few times. The rearrangement uses TRBV10-1 and TRBJ1-1; D perhaps matches TRBD1 (5 bases). The length of the CDR3 is 15 residues. Germline CDR1 reads WNHNN; CDR2 reads SYGVQD (reference sequence). V shed 0 bases and J shed 5 bases, with 13 bases lying between them. This CDR3 is CASSESAQGDTEAFF. The CDR3 DNA sequence: TGCGCCAGCAGTGAGTCAGCGCAAGGGGATACTGAAGCTTTCTTT.

The chain combines TRBV7-9 with TRBJ2-5, with 7 nucleotides matching TRBD2. CDR1 and CDR2 (germline): SEHNR, FQNEAQ (reference sequence). The CDR3 has 15 amino acids. The J segment lost 7 bases and the V segment lost 5 bases, leaving 13 bases of the junction unmatched. CDR3 sequence: CASSRSGTGAGTQYF. CDR3 coding DNA: TGTGCCAGCAGCCGCAGCGGGACGGGAGCAGGGACCCAGTACTTC.

A note on this clone: Additional DNA sequences in this sample encode the identical CDR3. The chain is built from TRBV12-3 or TRBV12-4 and TRBJ1-5; D is uncertain. With 1 base removed from V and 9 bases from J, the gap between germline ends came to 4 bases. CDR3 size: 11 residues. This CDR3 is CASSLGGPQHF. CDR3 in DNA: TGTGCCAGCAGTTTAGGGGGGCCCCAGCATTTT.

This clone appeared a single time. The J gene is TRBJ2-1, the V gene TRBV2, with TRBD2 as a possible D gene (6 bases). This CDR3 is built from 15 residues. V was clipped by 5 bases and J by 10 bases, with 21 bases between them. Germline CDR1 is SNHLY and CDR2 is FYNNEI. CDR3 sequence: CASSRGAVQSSEQFF. The CDR3 DNA follows: TGTGCCAGCAGTCGCGGGGCGGTACAATCATCCGAGCAGTTCTTC.

The chain is built from TRBV7-2 and TRBJ2-7; D is possibly TRBD1 (5 bases). V was pared by 4 bases and J by 4 bases, with 11 bases between. CDR3 length: 13 residues. Germline-derived CDR1 and CDR2 are SGHTA and FQGNSA. This chain's CDR3 is CASSSQGPYEQYF. The CDR3 DNA follows: TGTGCCAGCAGCTCCCAGGGCCCGTACGAGCAGTACTTC.

The chain is built from TRBV5-6 and TRBJ2-6; D might be TRBD1 or TRBD2, each matching 5 bases. There are 17 residues in the CDR3. Per germline, CDR1 SGHDT and CDR2 YYEEEE. V lost 4 bases to trimming and J lost 2 bases, with 16 bases between them. The CDR3 sequence: CASSRAGLTAGANVLTF. The DNA of the CDR3 is TGTGCCAGCAGCAGGGCGGGTTTGACAGCTGGGGCCAACGTCCTGACTTTC.

The rearrangement links TRBV19 to TRBJ1-1; no clear D gene. Germline V gene sequence: CDR1 LNHDA, CDR2 SQIVND (reference sequence). The V and J ends lost 5 bases and 2 bases respectively, with 9 bases between them. This CDR3 is built from 13 residues. CDR3 residues: CASSVHTNTEAFF. The CDR3 nucleotides read TGTGCCAGTAGTGTACATACCAACACTGAAGCTTTCTTT.

The rearrangement uses TRBV19 and TRBJ2-2; D uncertain. With 3 bases removed from V and 5 bases from J, the gap between germline ends came to 7 bases. The CDR3 length is 13 residues. Per germline, CDR1 LNHDA and CDR2 SQIVND (reference sequence). For the CDR3, the DNA is TGTGCCAGTAGTATCGGTCCTACCGGGGAGCTGTTTTTT. Translating it yields CASSIGPTGELFF.

The gene calls are TRBV4-1 and TRBJ2-3, with TRBD1 matching 9 bases. Germline values: CDR1 MGHRA, CDR2 YSYEKL. The CDR3 covers 15 residues. J lost 4 bases, V lost 6 bases, and 8 bases had no gene match. CDR3 bases: TGCGCCAGCAGGCAGGGACAGGGCTCGGCAGATACGCAGTATTTT. Its translation is CASRQGQGSADTQYF.

The chain couples TRBV18 to TRBJ2-6, with 8 bases fitting TRBD1. CDR1 is KGHSH, CDR2 LQKENI, per germline. The CDR3 length is 18 residues. The V segment lost 5 bases and the J segment 0 bases; nucleotides outside the gene matches: 9. The CDR3 loop is CASSTRQGKGSGANVLTF. DNA of the CDR3: TGTGCCAGCTCAACGCGACAGGGGAAAGGCTCTGGGGCCAACGTCCTGACTTTC.

The rearrangement joins TRBV6-2 or TRBV6-3 to TRBJ1-5; 7 bases fit TRBD1. CDR1 is MNHEY, CDR2 SVGEGT, per germline. The CDR3 is 15 residues long. Unmatched junction bases numbered 10, after V lost 6 bases and J lost 5 bases. CDR3 sequence reads: CASSPGTVIYQPQHF. The DNA for the CDR3 is TGTGCCAGCAGCCCCGGGACAGTTATATATCAGCCCCAGCATTTT.

CDR3 nucleotides: TGTGCCAGCTCACCATCCGAGGGGAAACGCGAGCAGTACTTC. Encoded protein: CASSPSEGKREQYF. The genes are TRBV18 and TRBJ2-7; D is tentatively TRBD1 or TRBD2 (5 bases each). Germline V gene data show CDR1 as KGHSH and CDR2 as LQKENI. V was trimmed by 2 bases and J by 6 bases, leaving 14 bases between them. CDR3 size: 14 residues.

The chain uses TRBV7-3 and TRBJ2-7; TRBD2 aligns across 11 bases. Germline CDR1 reads SGHTA; CDR2 reads FQGTGA. The CDR3 contains 14 residues. Trimming took 5 bases from V and 2 from J; bases not matched to a gene: 2. The CDR3 reads CASSLTSGAYEQYF. The CDR3 region has the DNA TGTGCCAGCAGCCTGACTAGCGGGGCCTACGAGCAGTACTTC.